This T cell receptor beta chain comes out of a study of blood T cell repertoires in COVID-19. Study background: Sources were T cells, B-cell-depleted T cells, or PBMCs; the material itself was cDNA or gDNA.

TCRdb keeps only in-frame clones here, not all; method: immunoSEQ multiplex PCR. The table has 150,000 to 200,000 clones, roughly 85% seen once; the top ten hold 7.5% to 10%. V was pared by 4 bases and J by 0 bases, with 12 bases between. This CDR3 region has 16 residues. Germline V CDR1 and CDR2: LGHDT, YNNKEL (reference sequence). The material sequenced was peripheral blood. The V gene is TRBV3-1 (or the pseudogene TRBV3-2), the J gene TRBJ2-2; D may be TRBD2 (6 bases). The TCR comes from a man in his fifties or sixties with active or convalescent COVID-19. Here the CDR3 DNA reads TGTGCCAGCAGCCCTCCCGGAGGGGCGAACACCGGGGAGCTGTTTTTT. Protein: CASSPPGGANTGELFF.